These 10 T cell receptor beta chains came from one sample sequenced in a study of T cell clonality in common variable immunodeficiency. Data came from immunoSEQ multiplex PCR; TCRdb stores just in-frame clones and leaves some out. The sample includes around 55,000 clones, none of them occurring once. Source material: peripheral blood mononuclear cells. These TCRs come from a person aged 18 to 70 in good health.

There are many counts of this clone. Read coverage stops 3 residues before the CDR3 terminus; the germline J gene supplies the remainder. V and J are TRBV19 and TRBJ2-3; D unclear. This CDR3 is built from 11 residues. V was pared by 6 bases and J by 3 bases, with 4 bases between. Germline-derived CDR1 and CDR2 are LNHDA and SQIVND (reference sequence). CDR3 protein: CASSKTDTQYF. The DNA read from the CDR3 is TGTGCCAGTAGCAAAACAGATACG.

This clone has a count of ten or more. The read terminates 3 residues before the CDR3 end, so the remaining end is supplied by the germline J gene. The chain joins TRBV5-1 to TRBJ1-1; no clear D gene. The germline V gene has CDR1 SGHRS and CDR2 YFSETQ. Trimming cost V 0 bases and J 1 base, with 7 bases left between them. The CDR3 consists of 14 residues. Partial CDR3 DNA: TGCGCCAGCAGCTTGGGTCCACAGAACACTGAA. It yields the protein CASSLGPQNTE. The whole CDR3 region reads CASSLGPQNTEAFF. Variable domain in full (rest from reference TRBV5-1 and TRBJ1-1): KAGVTQTPRYLIKTRGQQVTLSCSPISGHRSVSWYQQTPGQGLQFLFEYFSETQRNKGNFPGRFSGRQFSNSRSEMNVSTLELGDSALYLCASSLGPQNTEAFFGQGTRLTVV.

This clone was seen at least ten times. Incomplete CDR3 DNA: TGCAGTGCTAGAGATCGGGTCAGGGGGATCACTGAA. This codes for CSARDRVRGITE. The complete CDR3 reads CSARDRVRGITEAFF. The V gene is TRBV20-1, the J gene TRBJ1-1; 7 bases agree with TRBD1. With the read ending 3 residues before the CDR3 end, the germline J gene is used to fill in that end. CDR3 length: 15 residues. Germline lookup yields CDR1 DFQATT and CDR2 SNEGSKA (reference sequence). Germline trimming cut 0 bases from V and 4 bases from J; bases unmatched to any gene: 8.

This clone was detected ten times or more. The DNA ends 3 residues before the CDR3 does, and the rest of the CDR3 is filled in from the germline J gene. The chain couples TRBV23-1 to TRBJ1-2; maybe TRBD1 (6 bases). TRBV23-1 is an open reading frame whose function is uncertain. The V and J ends lost 4 bases and 5 bases respectively, with 14 bases between them. The CDR3 contains 14 residues. The CDR3 protein is CASSRGHGGYGYTF. The part of the CDR3 DNA that was read is TGCGCCAGCAGTCGGGGGCATGGAGGGTATGGC.

There are many counts of this clone. Compared with germline, one end of the junction differs, possibly owing to a read error. The read comes to an end 3 residues before the CDR3 does, leaving the germline J gene to fill in the end. This chain links TRBV4-2 with TRBJ1-6, with TRBD1 matching over 9 bases. Germline CDR1 is LGHNA and CDR2 is YNFKEQ. CDR3 size: 16 residues. The sequenced part of the CDR3 DNA is TGCGCCAGCAGCCGGATCGGACAGGGGCTGCATTCACCC. Translated, it gives CASSRIGQGLHSP. The CDR3 as a whole reads CASSRIGQGLHSPLHF.

This clone has a count of ten or more. Read data end 3 residues before the CDR3 end; the end is taken from the germline J gene. This chain links TRBV9 with TRBJ2-3; possible D gene TRBD2, 6 bases. Trimming took 0 bases from V and 2 from J, leaving 16 bases between them. Germline V gives CDR1 SGDLS, CDR2 YYNGEE. The length of the CDR3 is 17 residues. The sequenced CDR3 bases are TGTGCCAGCAGCGTAGCCCCGCCAGCGGGCTTCACAGATACG. Its translation: CASSVAPPAGFTDT. The whole CDR3 sequence reads CASSVAPPAGFTDTQYF. The whole variable domain, filled in from reference TRBV9 and TRBJ2-3, reads DSGVTQTPKHLITATGQRVTLRCSPRSGDLSVYWYQQSLDQGLQFLIQYYNGEERAKGNILERFSAQQFPDLHSELNLSSLELGDSALYFCASSVAPPAGFTDTQYFGPGTRLTVL.

This clone was counted at least ten times. The DNA ends 3 residues before the CDR3 does, and the rest of the CDR3 is filled in from the germline J gene. V is TRBV2 and J is TRBJ2-2; a weak D match, TRBD1 (5 bases). V was clipped by 6 bases and J by 6 bases, with 20 bases between them. The CDR3 is made up of 16 amino acids. Germline CDR1 and CDR2: SNHLY and FYNNEI. CDR3 DNA, as far as it was read: TGTGCCAGCAGGATAAAAGGGGTGTCACGGGCCGGGGAG. The encoded protein is CASRIKGVSRAGE. The full-length CDR3 reads as CASRIKGVSRAGELFF.

This clone was recorded many times. The read terminates 3 residues ahead of where the CDR3 ends, so the germline J gene completes it. The chain combines TRBV28 with TRBJ2-7; D is uncertain. V was shortened by 3 bases and J by 6 bases, with 9 bases between the two germline ends. CDR1 and CDR2 from the germline V gene are MDHEN and SYDVKM. The CDR3 has 12 residues. The CDR3 loop is CASSFIGFEQYF. Incomplete CDR3 DNA: TGTGCCAGCAGTTTTATAGGGTTCGAG.

Ten or more counts support this clone. CDR3 residues: CASRAQGDNSPLHF. CDR3 DNA, as far as it was read: TGTGCCAGCAGAGCCCAGGGTGACAATTCACCC. The V and J genes are TRBV9 and TRBJ1-6; a possible D gene is TRBD1 (5 bases). The sequence runs out 3 residues before the end of the CDR3; the remainder is reconstructed from the germline J gene. Germline V gene data show CDR1 as SGDLS and CDR2 as YYNGEE. V shed 5 bases and J shed 7 bases, with 13 bases lying between them. The CDR3 extends over 14 amino acids.

In this sample, this clone turned up many times. The read gets to within 3 residues of the CDR3 end, and the germline J gene fills in the rest. The gene calls are TRBV28 and TRBJ1-5; 7 nucleotides match TRBD1. Germline V gene data show CDR1 as MDHEN and CDR2 as SYDVKM. The CDR3 spans 18 residues. V was pared by 2 bases and J by 4 bases, with 14 bases of the junction left unmatched. The CDR3 bases that were read are TGTGCCAGCAGTTTAAGGGTGAGGGGGACAGCGAGAAATCAGCCC. Its translation is CASSLRVRGTARNQP. The full CDR3 reads CASSLRVRGTARNQPQHF.